These 24 T cell receptor beta chains were sequenced from one sample in a study of CD8+ T cells in alopecia areata. Treatment: oral pan-JAK inhibitor, 5-10 mg twice daily. As the sequencing template, cDNA was produced by extracting RNA and reverse transcribing it. Sequencing used immunoSEQ multiplex PCR; TCRdb keeps in-frame clones, though not all of them. The top ten hold about 2.4% of the sample, which has about 210,000 clones, about 40% seen once. This sample comprised CD4+ T cells sorted from blood, obtained at approximately week 36, from a patient treated with tofacitinib. Source of these receptors: a human donor with alopecia areata.

For the CDR3, the DNA is TGTGCCAGCAGTTTCGCAGCTAACTATGGCTACACCTTC. Amino acids: CASSFAANYGYTF. J is TRBJ1-2 and V is TRBV27; no firm D call. The V gene's germline CDR1 is MNHEY and CDR2 SMNVEV (reference sequence). CDR3 size: 13 residues. V was pared by 3 bases and J by 0 bases, with 5 bases between.

V usage is TRBV4-2 and J usage is TRBJ2-1; D is uncertain. V gave up 4 bases and J gave up 7 bases, with 8 bases separating them. CDR3 length equals 12 residues. Germline V gives CDR1 LGHNA, CDR2 YNFKEQ. CDR3 residues: CASSLQRNEQFF. CDR3 coding DNA: TGTGCCAGCAGCCTTCAAAGAAATGAGCAGTTCTTC.

The gene calls are TRBV4-3 and TRBJ1-2; TRBD1 might be the D (5 bases). The CDR3 spans 14 residues. CDR1 and CDR2 from the germline V gene are LGHNA and YSLEER. Trimming stripped 4 bases from V and 4 bases from J, with 13 bases between. CDR3 in DNA: TGCGCCAGCAGCCCAAGGGCAGGGCGCTATGGCTACACCTTC. Amino acids: CASSPRAGRYGYTF.

The DNA of the CDR3 is TGTGCCACCAGCAGAGAGAGGGGTAGAGAGCAGTTCTTC. Amino acid sequence: CATSRERGREQFF. This rearrangement joins TRBV15 to TRBJ2-1; D is possibly TRBD1 or TRBD2 (5 bases each). V was pared by 0 bases and J by 10 bases, with 10 bases between. From germline, CDR1 is LNHNV and CDR2 YYDKDF (reference sequence). CDR3 length equals 13 residues.

The rearrangement uses TRBV30 and TRBJ1-1; D is unclear. The ends were cut back, 4 bases at V and 0 bases at J, with 9 bases in the middle. CDR3 length: 13 amino acids. Germline V gives CDR1 GTSNPN, CDR2 SVGIG (reference sequence). The CDR3 region has the DNA TGTGCCTGGAACCGCGTCATGAACACTGAAGCTTTCTTT. It specifies CAWNRVMNTEAFF. Full variable domain (rest looked up from reference TRBV30 and TRBJ1-1): SQTIHQWPATLVQPVGSPLSLECTVEGTSNPNLYWYRQAAGRGLQLLFYSVGIGQISSEVPQNLSASRPQDRQFILSSKKLLLSDSGFYLCAWNRVMNTEAFFGQGTRLTVV.

The rearrangement uses TRBV19 and TRBJ2-7; either TRBD1 or TRBD2 may fit D (5 bases each). V was clipped by 5 bases and J by 4 bases, with 15 bases between them. Germline V gene sequence: CDR1 LNHDA, CDR2 SQIVND (reference sequence). The CDR3 covers 14 residues. The CDR3: CASSVAGTLYEQYF. CDR3 DNA sequence: TGTGCCAGTAGTGTAGCCGGGACCCTATACGAGCAGTACTTC.

This clone has at least ten counts. The chain uses TRBV14 and TRBJ2-7, with 8 bases aligning to TRBD1. The CDR3 runs to 14 residues. CDR1 is SGHDN and CDR2 is FVKESK in the germline V gene. J lost 2 bases, V lost 4 bases, and 4 bases had no gene match. In nucleotides, the CDR3 is TGTGCCAGCAGCCGCACAGGGGGGACCTACGAGCAGTACTTC. Translating gives CASSRTGGTYEQYF.

This clone was seen more than once but under ten times. The CDR3 reads CSVVPGQGGSEQYF. As DNA, the CDR3 is TGCAGCGTTGTTCCGGGACAGGGGGGATCCGAGCAGTACTTC. The chain recombines TRBV29-1 with TRBJ2-7; 11 bases are a match to TRBD1. Germline V gene sequence: CDR1 SQVTM, CDR2 ANQGSEA. With 4 bases clipped from V and 6 bases from J, the junction kept 8 bases outside the gene matches. The CDR3 is 14 amino acids.

The rearrangement uses TRBV11-2 and TRBJ1-1, with a weak D call TRBD1 (5 bases). With 5 bases removed from V and 4 bases from J, the gap between germline ends came to 11 bases. Germline CDR1 reads SGHAT; CDR2 reads FQNNGV. The CDR3 is 13 amino acids. Written as DNA, the CDR3 is TGTGCCAGCAGCCTAGGGGTAGGCACTGAAGCTTTCTTT. This translates into CASSLGVGTEAFF.

This clone came up once. V and J are TRBV29-1 and TRBJ1-1; 8 positions agree with TRBD1. Germline V lookup: CDR1 SQVTM, CDR2 ANQGSEA. Trimming took 5 bases from V and 4 from J; bases not matched to a gene: 6. CDR3 length: 13 amino acids. This CDR3 reads CSVLTGEGTEAFF. The CDR3 DNA reads TGCAGCGTTCTGACAGGGGAGGGCACTGAAGCTTTCTTT.

There are a few counts of this clone. The chain uses TRBV6-1 and TRBJ2-3; D may match TRBD1 or TRBD2 (6 bases each). CDR1 MNHNS and CDR2 SASEGT come from the germline V gene. The CDR3 runs to 14 residues. Trimming removed 7 bases at V and 9 bases at J, with 20 bases between. The CDR3 spells CASMGGVLFGTQYF. CDR3 sequence (DNA): TGTGCCAGCATGGGGGGCGTTCTTTTTGGGACGCAGTATTTT.

As regards this clone: The sample holds other DNA sequences that translate to the same CDR3. This rearrangement joins TRBV29-1 to TRBJ2-7, with 7 bases fitting TRBD2. This CDR3 contains 14 residues. Germline V gene lookup returns CDR1 SQVTM and CDR2 ANQGSEA. The CDR3 region has the DNA TGCAGGGGGGGGGTGGAGGGCCGGTGCGACGAGCAGTACTTC. It specifies CRGGVEGRCDEQYF.

The rearrangement links TRBV7-2 to TRBJ1-2; D might be TRBD1 (5 bases). This CDR3 spans 13 amino acids. Trimming pared 5 bases from V and 5 bases from J, leaving 12 bases between. From germline, CDR1 is SGHTA and CDR2 FQGNSA. CDR3 in DNA: TGTGCCAGCAGCGGGACGGCACCTTATGGCTACACCTTC. Residues: CASSGTAPYGYTF.

This CDR3 reads CASSQEGTGPNTEAFF. The CDR3 nucleotides are TGTGCCAGCAGCCAAGAGGGGACAGGGCCAAACACTGAAGCTTTCTTT. The gene calls are TRBV4-2 and TRBJ1-1; 9 bases agree with TRBD1. Germline V CDR1 and CDR2: LGHNA, YNFKEQ. V lost 0 bases to trimming and J lost 2 bases; unmatched junction nucleotides: 4. This CDR3 is 16 amino acids long.

J is TRBJ2-5 and V is TRBV27, with D possibly being TRBD1 (6 bases). V was shortened by 3 bases and J by 5 bases, with 10 bases between the two germline ends. The germline V gene encodes CDR1 MNHEY and CDR2 SMNVEV (reference sequence). This CDR3 contains 13 residues. CDR3 in amino acids: CASSFQGPETQYF. As DNA, the CDR3 is TGTGCCAGCAGTTTTCAGGGGCCCGAGACCCAGTACTTC.

Points on this clone: Possible read error: a much larger clone is one base away. V gene TRBV6-1 combines with J gene TRBJ2-6; no definite D call. V lost 3 bases, J lost 1 base, and 1 base lay in between. Germline CDR1 MNHNS, CDR2 SASEGT. This CDR3 has 13 amino acids. Here the CDR3 DNA reads TGTGCCAGCAGTGATTCTGGGGCCAACGTCCTGACTTTC. Protein sequence: CASSDSGANVLTF.

This chain links TRBV5-1 with TRBJ2-1; no firm D call. The V and J ends lost 0 bases and 3 bases respectively, with 10 bases between them. This CDR3 spans 15 amino acids. Germline CDR1 SGHRS, CDR2 YFSETQ. The CDR3 here is CASSLERTNYNEQFF. The DNA of the CDR3 is TGCGCCAGCAGCTTGGAGAGGACGAACTACAATGAGCAGTTCTTC.

This clone showed up just a few times. The rearrangement joins TRBV5-4 to TRBJ2-4; TRBD1 aligns across 7 bases. V dropped 4 bases and J dropped 2; count of bases not matched to a gene: 9. This CDR3 has 16 amino acids. Germline CDR1 and CDR2: SGHNT and YYREEE (reference sequence). CDR3 loop: CASSRDRVGTKNIQYF. The CDR3 bases are TGTGCCAGCAGCCGCGACAGGGTGGGGACCAAAAACATTCAGTACTTC.

This clone showed up just a few times. A read error is possible here, since a much larger clone lies one base away. The rearrangement joins TRBV13 to TRBJ2-5, with D hard to call. TRBJ2-7 explains the end of the DNA better; the J call may be wrong. Germline V CDR1 and CDR2: PRHDT, FYEKMQ (reference sequence). The CDR3 is 11 residues long. CDR3 in DNA: TGTGCCAGCGGGGTCTCCTACGAGCAGTACTTC. This encodes CASGVSYEQYF.

The chain combines TRBV28 with TRBJ2-4; D call uncertain. Germline CDR1 reads MDHEN; CDR2 reads SYDVKM. This CDR3 is 14 amino acids long. Trimming removed 5 bases at V and 0 bases at J, with 8 bases between. The CDR3 DNA reads as TGTGCCAGCAGTGTCCAGAAAGCCAAAAACATTCAGTACTTC. This codes for CASSVQKAKNIQYF.

The gene calls are TRBV27 and TRBJ2-2, with TRBD2 matching over 15 bases. V was pared by 6 bases and J by 4 bases, with 9 bases of the junction left unmatched. The CDR3 loop spans 18 amino acids. Looked up from germline, CDR1 is MNHEY and CDR2 is SMNVEV (reference sequence). CDR3 residues: CASSPRRTSGRGTGELFF. CDR3 DNA sequence: TGTGCCAGCAGCCCCCGCCGGACTAGCGGGAGGGGCACCGGGGAGCTGTTTTTT.

This clone was seen a handful of times. This chain joins TRBV5-6 and TRBJ1-5; no clear D gene. In germline, CDR1 is SGHDT, CDR2 YYEEEE. The CDR3 covers 16 residues. Trimming removed 1 base from V and 0 bases from J, with 11 bases in between. CDR3 residues: CASSLWVGYSNQPQHF. The CDR3 DNA follows: TGTGCCAGCAGCTTGTGGGTAGGATATAGCAATCAGCCCCAGCATTTT.

The J gene is TRBJ2-2, the V gene TRBV5-1; D remains ambiguous. Deletions cut 1 base from V and 4 bases from J, with 5 bases between. The CDR3 consists of 13 residues. Looked up from germline, CDR1 is SGHRS and CDR2 is YFSETQ. DNA of the CDR3: TGCGCCAGCAGCTTGACTGGCACCGGGGAGCTGTTTTTT. Its translation: CASSLTGTGELFF.

The chain recombines TRBV29-1 with TRBJ2-3; D is undetermined. With 4 bases removed from V and 1 base from J, the gap between germline ends came to 9 bases. Per the germline V gene, CDR1 is SQVTM and CDR2 is ANQGSEA. This CDR3 is built from 13 residues. DNA of the CDR3: TGCAGCGTTGTAGTCACCCGCACAGATACGCAGTATTTT. This sequence encodes CSVVVTRTDTQYF.